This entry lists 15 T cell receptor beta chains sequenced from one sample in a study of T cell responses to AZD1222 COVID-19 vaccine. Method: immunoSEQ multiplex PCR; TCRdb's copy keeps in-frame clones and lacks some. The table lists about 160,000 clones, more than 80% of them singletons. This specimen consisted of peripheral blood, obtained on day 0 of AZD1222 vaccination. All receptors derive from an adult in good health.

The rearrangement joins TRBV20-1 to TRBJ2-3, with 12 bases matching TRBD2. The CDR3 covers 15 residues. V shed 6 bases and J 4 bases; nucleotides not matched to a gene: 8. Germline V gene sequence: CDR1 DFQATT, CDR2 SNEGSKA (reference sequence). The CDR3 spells CSASLAGGRADTQYF. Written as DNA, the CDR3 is TGCAGTGCCAGTCTAGCGGGGGGGCGCGCAGATACGCAGTATTTT.

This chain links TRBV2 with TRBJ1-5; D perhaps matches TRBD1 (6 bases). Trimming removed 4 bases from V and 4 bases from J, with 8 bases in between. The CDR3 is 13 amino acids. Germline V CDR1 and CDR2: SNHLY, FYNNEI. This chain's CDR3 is CASSGDTNQPQHF. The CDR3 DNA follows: TGTGCCAGCAGTGGGGACACAAATCAGCCCCAGCATTTT.

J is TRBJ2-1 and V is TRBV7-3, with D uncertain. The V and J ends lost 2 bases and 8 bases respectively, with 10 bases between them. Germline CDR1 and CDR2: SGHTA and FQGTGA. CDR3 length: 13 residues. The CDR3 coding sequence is TGTGCCAGCAGCTTAGCCGGCCCAGATGAGCAGTTCTTC. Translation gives CASSLAGPDEQFF.

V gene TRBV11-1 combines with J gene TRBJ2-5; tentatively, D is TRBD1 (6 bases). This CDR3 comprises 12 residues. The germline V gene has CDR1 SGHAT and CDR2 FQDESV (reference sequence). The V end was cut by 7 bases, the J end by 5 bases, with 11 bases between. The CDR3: CASNRAGETQYF. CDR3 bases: TGTGCCAGCAACAGGGCGGGCGAGACCCAGTACTTC.

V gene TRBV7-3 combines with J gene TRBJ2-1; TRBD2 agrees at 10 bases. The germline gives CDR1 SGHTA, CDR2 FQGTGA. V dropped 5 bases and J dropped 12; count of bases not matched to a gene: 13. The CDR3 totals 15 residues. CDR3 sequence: CASSPGYTSGNWQFF. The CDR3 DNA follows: TGTGCCAGCAGCCCAGGTTACACTAGCGGGAACTGGCAGTTCTTC.

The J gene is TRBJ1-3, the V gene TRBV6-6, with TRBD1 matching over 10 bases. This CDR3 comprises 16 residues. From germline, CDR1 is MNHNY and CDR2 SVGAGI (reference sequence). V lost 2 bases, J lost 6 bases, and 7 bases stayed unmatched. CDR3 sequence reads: CASSYPKTGGPNTIYF. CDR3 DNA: TGTGCCAGCAGTTACCCTAAGACAGGGGGCCCAAACACCATATATTTT.

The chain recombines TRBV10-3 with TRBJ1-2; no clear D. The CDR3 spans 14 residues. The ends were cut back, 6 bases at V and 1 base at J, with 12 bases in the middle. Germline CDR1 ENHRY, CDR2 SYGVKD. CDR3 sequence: CAISSGESNYGYTF. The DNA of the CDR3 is TGTGCCATCAGCTCCGGGGAAAGTAACTATGGCTACACCTTC.

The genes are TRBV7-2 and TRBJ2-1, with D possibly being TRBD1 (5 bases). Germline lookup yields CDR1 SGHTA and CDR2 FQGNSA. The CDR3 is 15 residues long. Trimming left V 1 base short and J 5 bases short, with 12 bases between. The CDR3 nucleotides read TGTGCCAGCAGCTTAGATTCCTTAGGGGACAATGAGCAGTTCTTC. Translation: CASSLDSLGDNEQFF.

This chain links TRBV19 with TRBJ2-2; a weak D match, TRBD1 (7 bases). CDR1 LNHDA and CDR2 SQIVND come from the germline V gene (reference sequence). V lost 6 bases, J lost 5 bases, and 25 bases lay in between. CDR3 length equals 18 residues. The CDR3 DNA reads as TGTGCCAGTAGGGGGAGGTTCTCGGGACAGAGAAAAACCGGGGAGCTGTTTTTT. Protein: CASRGRFSGQRKTGELFF.

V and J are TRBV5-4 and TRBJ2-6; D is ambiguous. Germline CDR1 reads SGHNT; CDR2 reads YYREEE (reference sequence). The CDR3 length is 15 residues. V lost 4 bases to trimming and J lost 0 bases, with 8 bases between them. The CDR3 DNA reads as TGTGCCAGCAGCGCCCGTACCTCTGGGGCCAACGTCCTGACTTTC. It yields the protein CASSARTSGANVLTF. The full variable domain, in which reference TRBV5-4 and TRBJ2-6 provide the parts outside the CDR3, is ETGVTQSPTHLIKTRGQQVTLRCSSQSGHNTVSWYQQALGQGPQFIFQYYREEENGRGNFPPRFSGLQFPNYSSELNVNALELDDSALYLCASSARTSGANVLTFGAGSRLTVL.

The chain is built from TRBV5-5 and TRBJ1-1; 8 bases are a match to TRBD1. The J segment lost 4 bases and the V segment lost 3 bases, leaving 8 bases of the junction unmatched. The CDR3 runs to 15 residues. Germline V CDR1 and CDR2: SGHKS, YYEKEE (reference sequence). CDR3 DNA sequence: TGTGCCAGCAGCTCCCTGACAGGGGCTGGCACTGAAGCTTTCTTT. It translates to CASSSLTGAGTEAFF.

The CDR3 nucleotides read TGTGCCAGCAGTACAGAGGTTCCTGAAGCTTTCTTT. This sequence encodes CASSTEVPEAFF. The rearrangement joins TRBV6-5 to TRBJ1-1, with unresolved D. V was cut by 5 bases and J by 6 bases, with 10 bases left in between. CDR1 and CDR2 from the germline V gene are MNHEY and SVGAGI. The CDR3 consists of 12 residues.

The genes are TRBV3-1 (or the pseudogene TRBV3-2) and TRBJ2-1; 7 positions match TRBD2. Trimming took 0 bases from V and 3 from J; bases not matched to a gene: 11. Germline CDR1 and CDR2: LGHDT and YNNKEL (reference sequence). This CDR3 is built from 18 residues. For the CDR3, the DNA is TGTGCCAGCAGCCAAGACGTGGCTAGCGGAGGGAACTACAATGAGCAGTTCTTC. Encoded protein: CASSQDVASGGNYNEQFF.

The CDR3 region is CASSRGTGPSPLHF. The CDR3 region has the DNA TGTGCCAGCAGCCGAGGGACAGGGCCTTCACCCCTCCACTTT. V is TRBV3-1 (or the pseudogene TRBV3-2) and J is TRBJ1-6, with 9 bases identical to TRBD1. The CDR3 spans 14 residues. The germline V gene has CDR1 LGHDT and CDR2 YNNKEL (reference sequence). V lost 4 bases, J lost 9 bases, and 4 bases stayed unmatched.

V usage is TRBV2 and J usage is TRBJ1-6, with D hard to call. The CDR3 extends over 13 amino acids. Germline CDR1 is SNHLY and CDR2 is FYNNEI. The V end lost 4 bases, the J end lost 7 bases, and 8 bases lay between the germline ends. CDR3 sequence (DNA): TGTGCCAGCAGTGCGTGGGGAAATTCACCCCTCCACTTT. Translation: CASSAWGNSPLHF. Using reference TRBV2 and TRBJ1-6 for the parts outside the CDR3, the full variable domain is EPEVTQTPSHQVTQMGQEVILRCVPISNHLYFYWYRQILGQKVEFLVSFYNNEISEKSEIFDDQFSVERPDGSNFTLKIRSTKLEDSAMYFCASSAWGNSPLHFGNGTRLTVT.